This paragraph covers one T cell receptor beta chain sequence. The antigen it recognizes is unknown. This entry belongs to a study of monozygotic twins with inflammatory bowel disease (dated 2019 in TCRdb). With respect to the entire study: The complete study included around 30 monozygotic twin pairs: 19 IBD-discordant Danish pairs and nine German pairs, of which four were IBD-concordant and five were IBD-discordant. Each individual had, on average, about 151 000 unique TCRalpha sequences and 181 000 unique TCRbeta sequences available for analysis. Disease-associated traits were sought mainly through comparisons between IBD patients and their genetically identical healthy co-twins within discordant pairs. The paper's findings and limits, for the study overall: The results gave no support for a single strong signal or clonotype linked to IBD. A decrease in TCRbeta repertoire diversity, as measured by inverse Simpson index, was observed in IBD patients compared with their healthy co-twins. Differing immunosuppressive treatments among patients may have added background noise and inter-individual variability to the repertoires. IBD patients shared fewer clonotypes with other individuals than healthy twins did, most markedly in patients showing signs of disease activity. Different T cell subtypes could not be distinguished in the analysis. Repertoire similarity did not differ between concordant and discordant twins, possibly due to limited statistical power.

Via the germline V gene, CDR1 is SGHTA and CDR2 FQGNSA. The CDR3 spans 11 residues, from the cysteine through the phenylalanine. The DNA sequence is not available. The library came from 5' RACE. For each TCR library, around 3,500 ng of total RNA was used. For each sample, cDNA was synthesized in eight separate reactions using SMARTScribe reverse transcriptase. During cDNA synthesis, template switching was used to introduce unique molecular identifiers that contained a 6-nucleotide sample barcode. Amplification of TCRalpha and TCRbeta cDNA involved two nested PCRs of approximately 16 and 10 cycles, and each PCR was followed by bead purification. Before amplification, the cDNA was both treated with uracil DNA-glycosylase and purified with the QIAquick PCR purification kit. The second PCR added Illumina TruSeq-compatible adapters along with sample-specific barcodes. TapeStation and Qubit were used to check library quality and concentration, and 5 ng of each library went into the pool. Sequencing of pooled libraries was carried out on an Illumina HiSeq2500 single-index Rapid Run using 2 x 100 bp reads and custom sequencing primers. The authors processed their data as follows. MiGEC version 1.2.6 was used for UMI-based consensus assembly, which corrected PCR and sequencing errors. MiXCR version 2.1.1 was used for V(D)J alignment, clonotype assembly and CDR3 extraction. To normalise gene usage, clonotype sharing and MAIT/NKT TCR abundance, the top 1000, 10 000 and 20 000 clonotypes in each sample were analysed. Diversity was computed as the inverse Simpson index with the vegan R package after downsampling to 27 000 UMIs. Paired Mann-Whitney U tests on discordant twin pairs were used, with Benjamini-Hochberg multiple-testing correction. Reprocessed by TCRdb, the reads give a single entry per CDR3 protein sequence, without DNA. The V and J calls and clone size come from TCRdb's table, not from the authors' own analysis. The sample's records list roughly 150,000 distinct CDR3 sequences. Roughly 1.2% of the sample goes to the ten largest clones.

From each donor, an approximately 2.6 ml peripheral blood sample was collected into PAXgene tubes and kept at -80 degrees C. Total RNA was isolated from whole blood with the PAXgene blood miRNA kit on an automated QIAcube, without T cell sorting. Deep TCRalpha and TCRbeta repertoire profiling with unique molecular barcoding was performed on peripheral blood of monozygotic twin pairs concordant or discordant for inflammatory bowel disease. Smoking habits were recorded for all twin pairs, with individuals classified as current, former or never smokers. Recombination linked TRBV7-2 to TRBJ2-1. The specimen sequenced was blood. The TCR sequence derives from a human donor with ulcerative colitis or Crohn's disease, or a healthy co-twin of an affected twin (not recorded which). The CDR3 has the sequence CASTNGDEQFF.